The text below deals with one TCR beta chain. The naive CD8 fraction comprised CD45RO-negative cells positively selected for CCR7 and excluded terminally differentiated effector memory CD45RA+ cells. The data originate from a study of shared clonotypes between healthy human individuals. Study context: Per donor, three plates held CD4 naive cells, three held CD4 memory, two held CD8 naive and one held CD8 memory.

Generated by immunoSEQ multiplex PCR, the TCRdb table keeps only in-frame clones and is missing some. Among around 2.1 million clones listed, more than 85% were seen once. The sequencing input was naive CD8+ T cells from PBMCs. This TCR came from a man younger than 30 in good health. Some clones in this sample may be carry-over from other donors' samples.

CDR3 coding DNA: TGTGCCAGCAGCCAGCTACCGGGACAGGGACTAGCGGCTCACACCGGGGAGCTGTTTTTT. It translates to CASSQLPGQGLAAHTGELFF. This chain uses TRBV4-2 with TRBJ2-2; 11 bases line up with TRBD2. The CDR3 loop spans 20 amino acids. Germline V gene sequence: CDR1 LGHNA, CDR2 YNFKEQ. J was trimmed by 3 bases and V by 3 bases; bases with no gene match: 15.